Sequencing of this T cell receptor (beta chain) was carried out in a study of blood T cell repertoires in COVID-19. Whole-study context: The United States, Italy and Spain were the sources of the acute and convalescent COVID-19 samples. In each case, the material was cDNA or gDNA derived from T cells, B-cell-depleted T cells, or PBMCs.

Per the authors' pipeline: Amplification from reference gene primers served as the basis for estimated nucleated cell counts. Produced via immunoSEQ multiplex PCR; TCRdb's table is partial and in-frame only. V, J and clone size derive from that table, while D and trimming were established from the DNA sequence. This table has fewer than 200,000 clones, roughly nine tenths appearing once. CDR3 length: 20 residues. The chain couples TRBV21-1 to TRBJ1-5. TRBV21-1 is a listed pseudogene. This TCR derives from a man aged 55-75 years with active or convalescent COVID-19. The sequenced sample consisted of peripheral blood. CDR3 bases: TGTGCCAGCAGCAAAGATTCTGACACGAGGGTCCCGTATAGCAATCAGCCCCAGCATTTT. It is translated as CASSKDSDTRVPYSNQPQHF.